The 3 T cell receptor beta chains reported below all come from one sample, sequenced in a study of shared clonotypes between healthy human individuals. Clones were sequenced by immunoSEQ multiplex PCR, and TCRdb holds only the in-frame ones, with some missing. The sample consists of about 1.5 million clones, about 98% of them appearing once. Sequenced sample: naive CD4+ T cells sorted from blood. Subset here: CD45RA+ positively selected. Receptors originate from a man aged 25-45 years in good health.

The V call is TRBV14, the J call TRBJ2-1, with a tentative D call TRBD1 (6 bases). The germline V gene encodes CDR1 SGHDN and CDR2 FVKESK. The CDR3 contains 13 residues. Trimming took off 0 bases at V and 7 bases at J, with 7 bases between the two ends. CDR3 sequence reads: CASSQEGHNEQFF. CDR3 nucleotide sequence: TGTGCCAGCAGCCAAGAGGGACATAATGAGCAGTTCTTC. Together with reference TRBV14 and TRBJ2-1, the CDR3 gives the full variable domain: EAGVTQFPSHSVIEKGQTVTLRCDPISGHDNLYWYRRVMGKEIKFLLHFVKESKQDESGMPNNRFLAERTGGTYSTLKVQPAELEDSGVYFCASSQEGHNEQFFGPGTRLTVL.

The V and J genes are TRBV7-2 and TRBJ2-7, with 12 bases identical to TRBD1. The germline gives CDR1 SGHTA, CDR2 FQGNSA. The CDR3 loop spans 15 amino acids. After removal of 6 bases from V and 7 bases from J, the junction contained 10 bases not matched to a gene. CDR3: CASSTPGQGAWEQYF. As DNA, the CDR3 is TGTGCCAGCAGTACCCCGGGACAGGGGGCGTGGGAGCAGTACTTC.

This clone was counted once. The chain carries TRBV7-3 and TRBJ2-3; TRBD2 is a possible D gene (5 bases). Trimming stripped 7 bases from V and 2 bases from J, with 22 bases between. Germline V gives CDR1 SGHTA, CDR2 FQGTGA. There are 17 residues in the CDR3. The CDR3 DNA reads TGTGCCAGCACCAAAAGGGTCGGGGAGAGTCCCACAGATACGCAGTATTTT. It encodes CASTKRVGESPTDTQYF.